The clone carrying this TCR beta chain was found a few times. Antigen: not known. TCRdb analysed the RACE reads with MiXCR anew, one entry per CDR3 protein. The sample gives about 190,000 distinct CDR3 sequences, about 22% of which show up once; 2% to 2.5% is in the top ten. The sample originates from a study of human T cells and chemical hapten exposure. V was shortened by 5 bases and J by 8 bases, with 15 bases between the two germline ends. Germline loops: CDR1 MNHEY, CDR2 SVGAGI. The CDR3 length is 13 residues. Indicated time point: patch test 3, about 24 weeks after DPC sensitization. The treatment is: therapeutic diphenylcyclopropenone sensitization with weekly scalp DPC. Unseparated into fractions, whole blood served as the source from which total RNA was extracted. Study conclusions and caveats: Sensitizing with DPC caused no change in TCRs above 1 in 1000 frequency.

The sequencing used whole blood, collected in connection with sensitization to the hapten diphenylcyclopropenone (DPC). The receptor's source is a woman aged 40 to 50 with alopecia areata. Some clones in this sample may be carry-over from other donors' samples. The chain links TRBV6-5 to TRBJ1-2; the D gene is possibly TRBD1 (5 bases). The CDR3 DNA reads as TGTGCCAGCAGTGGGACGGTCGCTCGGGGCTACACCTTC. The encoded protein is CASSGTVARGYTF.